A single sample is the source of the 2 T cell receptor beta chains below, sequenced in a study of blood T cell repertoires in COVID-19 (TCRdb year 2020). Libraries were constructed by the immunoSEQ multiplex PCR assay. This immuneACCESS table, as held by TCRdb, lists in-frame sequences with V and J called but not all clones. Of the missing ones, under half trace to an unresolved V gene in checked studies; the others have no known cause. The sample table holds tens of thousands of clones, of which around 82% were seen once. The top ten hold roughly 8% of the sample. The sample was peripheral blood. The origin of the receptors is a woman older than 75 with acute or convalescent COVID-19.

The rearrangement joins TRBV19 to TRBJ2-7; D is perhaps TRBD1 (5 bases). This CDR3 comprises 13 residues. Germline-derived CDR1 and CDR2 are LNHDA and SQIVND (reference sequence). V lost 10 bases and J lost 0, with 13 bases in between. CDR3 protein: CATRDRPSYEQYF. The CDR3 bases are TGTGCCACCAGAGACAGACCCTCCTACGAGCAGTACTTC. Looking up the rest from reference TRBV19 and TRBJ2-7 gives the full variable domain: DGGITQSPKYLFRKEGQNVTLSCEQNLNHDAMYWYRQDPGQGLRLIYYSQIVNDFQKGDIAEGYSVSREKKESFPLTVTSAQKNPTAFYLCATRDRPSYEQYFGPGTRLTVT.

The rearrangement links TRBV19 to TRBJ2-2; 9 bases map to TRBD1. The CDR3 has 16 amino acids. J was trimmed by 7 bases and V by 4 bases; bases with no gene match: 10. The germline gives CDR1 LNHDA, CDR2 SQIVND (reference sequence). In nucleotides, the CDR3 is TGTGCCAGTAGTAATCAGACAGGGGGGATAGTCGGGGAGCTGTTTTTT. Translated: CASSNQTGGIVGELFF.